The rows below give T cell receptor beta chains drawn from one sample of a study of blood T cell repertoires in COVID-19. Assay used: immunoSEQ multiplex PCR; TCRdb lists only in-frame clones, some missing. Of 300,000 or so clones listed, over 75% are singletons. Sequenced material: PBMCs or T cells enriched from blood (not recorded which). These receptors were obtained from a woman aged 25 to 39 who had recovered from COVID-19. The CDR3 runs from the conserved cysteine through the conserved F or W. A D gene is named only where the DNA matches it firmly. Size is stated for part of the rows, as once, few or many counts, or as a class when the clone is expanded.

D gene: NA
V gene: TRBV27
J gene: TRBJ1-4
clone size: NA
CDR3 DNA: TGTGCCAGCCGACCTAGGGGATCAACTAATGAAAAACTGTTTTTT
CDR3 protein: CASRPRGSTNEKLFF

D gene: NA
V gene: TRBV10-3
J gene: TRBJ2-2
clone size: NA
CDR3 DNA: TGTGCCATCAGTTTGGGCTCAGCCACCGGGGAGCTGTTTTTT
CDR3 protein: CAISLGSATGELFF

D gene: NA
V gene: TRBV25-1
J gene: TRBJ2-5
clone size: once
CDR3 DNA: TGTGCCAGCACCCAGGTAGTGGGGGCAGAGACCCAGTACTTC
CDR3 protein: CASTQVVGAETQYF

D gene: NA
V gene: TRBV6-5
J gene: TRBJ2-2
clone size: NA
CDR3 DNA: TGTGCCAGCAGTTTACAGGGCCCAGGAACCGGGGAGCTGTTTTTT
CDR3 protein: CASSLQGPGTGELFF

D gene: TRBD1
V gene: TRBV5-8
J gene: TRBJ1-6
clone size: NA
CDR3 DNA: TGTGCCAGCAGCTTGGCACAGGGGTATAATTCACCCCTCCACTTT
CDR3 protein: CASSLAQGYNSPLHF

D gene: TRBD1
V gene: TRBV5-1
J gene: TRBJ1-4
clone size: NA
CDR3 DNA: TGCGCCAGCAGCTCGACAGGGCGAAATGAAAAACTGTTTTTT
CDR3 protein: CASSSTGRNEKLFF

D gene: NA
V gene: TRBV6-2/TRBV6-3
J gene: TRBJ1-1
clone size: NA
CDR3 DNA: TGTGCCAGCAGTTACAGTGGAGCAATGAACACTGAAGCTTTCTTT
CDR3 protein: CASSYSGAMNTEAFF

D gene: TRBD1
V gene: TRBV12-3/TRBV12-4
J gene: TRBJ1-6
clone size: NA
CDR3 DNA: TGTGCCAGCGGGGACAGTGAGACAATAGCCCTCCACTTT
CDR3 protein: CASGDSETIALHF

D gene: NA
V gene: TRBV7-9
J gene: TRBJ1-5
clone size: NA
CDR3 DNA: TGTGCCAGCAGCTTAGAGGGCAGGGAAGGTCAGCCCCAGCATTTT
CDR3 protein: CASSLEGREGQPQHF

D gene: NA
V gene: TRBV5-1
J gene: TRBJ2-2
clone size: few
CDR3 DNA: TGCGCCAGCAGCTTTTCTGTCACCGGGGAGCTGTTTTTT
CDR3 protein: CASSFSVTGELFF

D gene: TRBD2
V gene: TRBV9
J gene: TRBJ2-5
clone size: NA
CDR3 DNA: TGTGCCAGCAGCGCGAGCGGGGGTCAAGAGACCCAGTACTTC
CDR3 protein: CASSASGGQETQYF

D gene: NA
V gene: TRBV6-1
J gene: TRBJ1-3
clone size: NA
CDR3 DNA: TGTGCCAGCAGTGATTTAACATCAGGTGGAAACACCATATATTTT
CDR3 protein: CASSDLTSGGNTIYF

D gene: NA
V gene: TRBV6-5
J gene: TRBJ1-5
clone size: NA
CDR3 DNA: TGTGCCAGCAGTTACTCGAGGGCGGGGAATCAGCCCCAGCATTTT
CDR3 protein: CASSYSRAGNQPQHF

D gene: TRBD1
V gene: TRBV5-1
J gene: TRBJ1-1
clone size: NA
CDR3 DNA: TGCGCCAGCAGCCCCACCGACAGGGGGCGAAGGAACACTGAAGCTTTCTTT
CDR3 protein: CASSPTDRGRRNTEAFF

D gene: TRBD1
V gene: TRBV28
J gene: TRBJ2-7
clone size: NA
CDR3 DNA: TGTGCCAGCAGAATAGGACAGGTGGGCAACGAGCAGTACTTC
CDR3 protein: CASRIGQVGNEQYF

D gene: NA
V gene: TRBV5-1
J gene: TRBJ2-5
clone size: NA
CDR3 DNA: TGCGCCAGCAGCTTGACCTCGAGGGTTTACCAAGAGACCCAGTACTTC
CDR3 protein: CASSLTSRVYQETQYF

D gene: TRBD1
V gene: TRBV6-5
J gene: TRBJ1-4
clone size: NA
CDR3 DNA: TGTGCCAGCAGACCTAGGGGGCCTAATGAAAAACTGTTTTTT
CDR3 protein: CASRPRGPNEKLFF

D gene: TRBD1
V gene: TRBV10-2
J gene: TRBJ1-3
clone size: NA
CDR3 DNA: TGCGCCAGCAGTCGGACAGGGTCGGCGGGAAACACCATATATTTT
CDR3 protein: CASSRTGSAGNTIYF

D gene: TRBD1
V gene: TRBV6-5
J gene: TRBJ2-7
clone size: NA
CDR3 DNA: TGTGCCAGCAGTCGTCGGACAGGGGGTAACGAGCAGTACTTC
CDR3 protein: CASSRRTGGNEQYF

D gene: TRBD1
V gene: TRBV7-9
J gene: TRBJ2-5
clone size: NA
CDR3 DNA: TGTGCCAGCAGCTTAATCGGGGACAGGGGTGAGACCCAGTACTTC
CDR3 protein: CASSLIGDRGETQYF

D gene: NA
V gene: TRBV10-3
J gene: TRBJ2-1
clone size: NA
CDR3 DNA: TGTGCCATCAGTGATACAGTAAATGAGCAGTTCTTC
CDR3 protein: CAISDTVNEQFF

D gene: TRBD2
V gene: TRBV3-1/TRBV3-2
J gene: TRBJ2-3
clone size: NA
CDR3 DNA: TGTGCCAGCGGCACGGGACTAGGGACAGATACGCAGTATTTT
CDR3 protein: CASGTGLGTDTQYF

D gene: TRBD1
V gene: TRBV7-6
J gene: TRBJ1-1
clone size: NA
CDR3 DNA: TGTGCCAGCAGCTTATTATCGCAGGGGGACACTGAAGCTTTCTTT
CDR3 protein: CASSLLSQGDTEAFF

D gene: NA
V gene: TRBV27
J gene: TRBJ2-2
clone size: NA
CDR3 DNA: TGTGCCAGCAGTTCCGGGACACACACCGGGGAGCTGTTTTTT
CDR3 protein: CASSSGTHTGELFF